These 9 T cell receptor beta chains share one sample of origin, sequenced in a study of cytomegalovirus exposure and HLA in healthy donors. PCR was performed using 60 Vbeta and 13 Jbeta primers. Sequencing was performed with immunoSEQ multiplex PCR; in TCRdb, only in-frame clones are kept and a portion is missing. In the table there are approximately 77,000 clones, over 60% of which are singletons. The material sequenced was PBMCs. These receptor sequences come from a male donor in good health and CMV-seropositive.

The chain carries TRBV7-2 and TRBJ1-3; D gene uncertain. In germline, CDR1 is SGHTA, CDR2 FQGNSA. Between the trimmed V and J ends, which lost 6 bases and 3 bases, there was a span of 15 bases. This CDR3 is built from 15 residues. The CDR3 region is CASSPMWALGNTIYF. CDR3 sequence (DNA): TGTGCCAGCAGTCCAATGTGGGCGCTTGGAAACACCATATATTTT.

A single count supports this clone. V is TRBV5-1 and J is TRBJ2-1, with D perhaps matching TRBD1 (5 bases). Trimming took off 0 bases at V and 7 bases at J, with 8 bases between the two ends. From germline, CDR1 is SGHRS and CDR2 YFSETQ. CDR3 length: 13 residues. This CDR3 reads CASSLEQENEQFF. CDR3 DNA sequence: TGCGCCAGCAGCTTGGAACAGGAGAATGAGCAGTTCTTC.

This clone turned up a few times. The chain combines TRBV5-6 with TRBJ2-5; 8 positions agree with TRBD2. CDR1 is SGHDT, CDR2 YYEEEE, per germline. This CDR3 comprises 14 residues. V dropped 0 bases and J dropped 5; count of bases not matched to a gene: 3. CDR3 sequence reads: CASSLGAGVETQYF. As DNA, the CDR3 is TGTGCCAGCAGCTTGGGAGCGGGGGTTGAGACCCAGTACTTC.

This chain uses TRBV10-3 with TRBJ2-5; possible D gene TRBD2, 6 bases. The V gene lost 3 bases and the J gene lost 2 bases, with 13 bases spanning the gap. Germline loops: CDR1 ENHRY, CDR2 SYGVKD. CDR3 length: 15 residues. The CDR3 is CAISDAGRAQETQYF. The CDR3, as DNA: TGTGCCATCAGTGATGCGGGAAGGGCACAAGAGACCCAGTACTTC.

The J gene is TRBJ2-3, the V gene TRBV5-5, with 8 bases fitting TRBD2. The junction had 12 bases not matched to a gene; V was cut back by 4 bases and J by 5 bases. From germline, CDR1 is SGHKS and CDR2 YYEKEE (reference sequence). CDR3 length equals 16 residues. CDR3 sequence: CASSGRASGYRDTQYF. For the CDR3, the DNA is TGTGCCAGCAGCGGGCGGGCTAGCGGGTATAGAGATACGCAGTATTTT.

The V call is TRBV7-9, the J call TRBJ2-1; the match to TRBD1 covers 10 bases. Germline V CDR1 and CDR2: SEHNR, FQNEAQ (reference sequence). This CDR3 is 15 amino acids long. With V trimmed by 3 bases and J by 9 bases, 8 bases remained unmatched. CDR3 residues: CASSLPGQGRIEQFF. CDR3 DNA: TGTGCCAGCAGCTTGCCGGGACAGGGGAGGATTGAGCAGTTCTTC.

The gene calls are TRBV5-1 and TRBJ1-6; 7 bases map to TRBD1. The CDR3 covers 16 residues. In germline, CDR1 is SGHRS, CDR2 YFSETQ. Unmatched junction bases numbered 11, after V lost 3 bases and J lost 8 bases. This chain's CDR3 is CASSYQGDLLDSPLHF. In DNA, the CDR3 is TGCGCCAGCAGCTACCAGGGGGATCTATTGGATTCACCCCTCCACTTT.

In DNA form, the CDR3 reads TGCGCCAGCAGCTGGGGACAGGGAACCTACGAGCAGTACTTC. Translated, it gives CASSWGQGTYEQYF. The chain carries TRBV5-1 and TRBJ2-7; 9 bases line up with TRBD1. Germline V gene lookup returns CDR1 SGHRS and CDR2 YFSETQ. The length of the CDR3 is 14 residues. V trimming: 3 bases; J trimming: 2 bases; junction bases outside the gene matches: 3.

CDR3: CASRAGLAETQYF. CDR3 in DNA: TGTGCCAGCAGGGCCGGACTCGCAGAGACCCAGTACTTC. V usage is TRBV6-1 and J usage is TRBJ2-5, with D possibly matching TRBD2 (5 bases). CDR3 size: 13 residues. The ends were cut back, 6 bases at V and 4 bases at J, with 12 bases in the middle. The germline gives CDR1 MNHNS, CDR2 SASEGT.